Below, 15 T cell receptor beta chains from the same sample are listed, as sequenced in a study of response to subunit inactivated influenza vaccine. TCRdb reprocessed the RT-PCR reads with MiXCR, giving one entry per CDR3 protein. The sample shows around 470,000 distinct CDR3 sequences, less than 7.5% of them seen only once. The sample consisted of PBMCs from blood, taken 23 to 25 months after vaccination. Receptors originate from a man aged 50-75 years who received an inactivated influenza vaccine.

This clonotype was counted many times. V and J are TRBV6-1 and TRBJ2-7; no definite D call. The ends were cut back, 2 bases at V and 5 bases at J, with 19 bases in the middle. The CDR3 sequence is 16 residues long. CDR1 is MNHNS, CDR2 SASEGT, per germline. The CDR3 protein is CASSEQIRPPVDEQYF. The CDR3 DNA follows: TGTGCCAGCAGTGAACAGATCCGCCCGCCCGTAGACGAGCAGTACTTC.

The chain recombines TRBV2 with TRBJ2-2; 11 nucleotides line up with TRBD2. The trim removed 7 bases at V and 6 bases at J, leaving 7 bases unmatched. Germline values: CDR1 SNHLY, CDR2 FYNNEI. The CDR3 totals 15 residues. CDR3 in amino acids: CASTGLAGGAGELFF. CDR3 bases: TGTGCCAGCACCGGACTAGCGGGCGGGGCCGGGGAGCTGTTTTTT.

This clonotype was detected only a few times. A junction end diverges from the germline sequence, so it may reflect a read error. The chain links TRBV18 to TRBJ1-5; no firm D call. Germline V gene data show CDR1 as KGHSH and CDR2 as LQKENI. The CDR3 has 14 residues. CDR3 sequence reads: CASSPNAGNRPQHF. CDR3 sequence (DNA): TGTGCCAGCTCACCAAACGCGGGGAATCGGCCCCAGCATTTT.

The chain carries TRBV7-9 and TRBJ2-5; 12 nucleotides line up with TRBD2. Losses at the gene ends were 5 bases for V and 1 base for J; bases not matched to a gene: 8. Germline lookup yields CDR1 SEHNR and CDR2 FQNEAQ (reference sequence). The CDR3 is 17 amino acids. The CDR3 coding sequence is TGTGCCAGCAGCCAAAAGACTAGCGGGAGTCGCCAAGAGACCCAGTACTTC. Translation gives CASSQKTSGSRQETQYF. The complete variable domain, with remaining parts taken from reference TRBV7-9 and TRBJ2-5, reads DTGVSQNPRHKITKRGQNVTFRCDPISEHNRLYWYRQTLGQGPEFLTYFQNEAQLEKSRLLSDRFSAERPKGSFSTLEIQRTEQGDSAMYLCASSQKTSGSRQETQYFGPGTRLLVL.

This chain joins TRBV27 and TRBJ2-7; D may be TRBD1 (6 bases). Trimming took 5 bases from V and 3 from J, leaving 14 bases between them. The CDR3 is 14 residues long. From germline, CDR1 is MNHEY and CDR2 SMNVEV (reference sequence). The CDR3 spells CASSPWTDIYEQYF. The CDR3, as DNA: TGTGCCAGCAGTCCATGGACAGACATCTACGAGCAGTACTTC.

This clonotype was counted many times. CDR3 DNA: TGTGCCAGCTCACAGCGGTTTCTCCGGTTGGGCACAGATACGCAGTATTTT. It yields the protein CASSQRFLRLGTDTQYF. V is TRBV18 and J is TRBJ2-3, with D maybe TRBD2 (5 bases). Germline V gives CDR1 KGHSH, CDR2 LQKENI. This CDR3 region has 17 residues. Trimming stripped 4 bases from V and 1 base from J, with 18 bases between.

There are many counts of this clonotype. The chain uses TRBV7-9 and TRBJ2-2; possible D gene TRBD2, 6 bases. This CDR3 comprises 15 residues. The V gene lost 5 bases and the J gene lost 2 bases, with 12 bases spanning the gap. Germline assignment: CDR1 SEHNR and CDR2 FQNEAQ (reference sequence). The CDR3: CASSPRLENTGELFF. CDR3 in DNA: TGTGCCAGCAGCCCCAGACTAGAAAACACCGGGGAGCTGTTTTTT.

This chain uses TRBV24-1 with TRBJ2-7; D not resolved. Looked up from germline, CDR1 is KGHDR and CDR2 is SFDVKD. V lost 4 bases and J 6 bases, leaving 15 bases between the germline ends. There are 14 residues in the CDR3. This chain's CDR3 is CATSDAQLYGEQYF. Written as DNA, the CDR3 is TGTGCCACCAGTGACGCCCAGCTTTACGGCGAGCAGTACTTC.

This clonotype was detected many times. The chain has TRBV4-3 and TRBJ1-1; possible D gene TRBD1, 6 bases. The length of the CDR3 is 13 residues. Germline CDR1 and CDR2: LGHNA and YSLEER. Trimming took 0 bases from V and 12 from J, leaving 14 bases between them. The CDR3 DNA sequence: TGCGCCAGCAGCCAAGATCGAGCACAGGGTCCTTTCTTT. Its protein is CASSQDRAQGPFF.

This clonotype was seen many times. The rearrangement joins TRBV7-2 to TRBJ2-1; TRBD1 might be the D (6 bases). Germline lookup yields CDR1 SGHTA and CDR2 FQGNSA. The CDR3 length is 13 residues. V was pared by 6 bases and J by 12 bases, with 18 bases between. This CDR3 is CASRTIRGFRQFF. The CDR3 DNA is TGTGCCAGCAGAACGATCAGGGGCTTCAGGCAGTTCTTC.

This sequence joins TRBV7-9 and TRBJ2-7, with D perhaps matching TRBD2 (6 bases). Trimming cost V 5 bases and J 7 bases, with 21 bases left between them. CDR1 and CDR2 (germline): SEHNR, FQNEAQ (reference sequence). The CDR3 consists of 15 residues. DNA for the CDR3: TGTGCCAGCAGCCCATCTAGCGCTAAGGGGCGGGAGCAGTACTTC. It encodes CASSPSSAKGREQYF.

The chain is built from TRBV4-2 and TRBJ2-1; weak D call: TRBD1 (6 bases). Per the germline V gene, CDR1 is LGHNA and CDR2 is YNFKEQ. The CDR3 sequence is 16 residues long. Trimming left V 0 bases short and J 6 bases short, with 15 bases between. CDR3 sequence: CASSQEGAYQFNEQFF. The CDR3 region has the DNA TGTGCCAGCAGCCAAGAGGGGGCGTATCAATTCAATGAGCAGTTCTTC.

The rearrangement links TRBV5-1 to TRBJ1-1; 8 bases line up with TRBD1. V shed 4 bases, J shed 0 bases, and the junction held 8 bases outside the gene matches. This CDR3 has 16 amino acids. Germline V gene data show CDR1 as SGHRS and CDR2 as YFSETQ. The CDR3 loop is CASSPKQGGMNTEAFF. The CDR3 DNA sequence: TGCGCCAGCAGCCCAAAACAGGGGGGAATGAACACTGAAGCTTTCTTT. The entire variable domain, with the rest obtained from reference TRBV5-1 and TRBJ1-1, is as follows: KAGVTQTPRYLIKTRGQQVTLSCSPISGHRSVSWYQQTPGQGLQFLFEYFSETQRNKGNFPGRFSGRQFSNSRSEMNVSTLELGDSALYLCASSPKQGGMNTEAFFGQGTRLTVV.

This clonotype was detected a few times. The V gene is TRBV28, the J gene TRBJ2-7; D not certain. V gave up 1 base and J gave up 2 bases, with 9 bases separating them. This CDR3 spans 14 amino acids. Germline assignment: CDR1 MDHEN and CDR2 SYDVKM. CDR3 coding DNA: TGTGCCAGCAGTTTATCAGGTTGGACCTACGAGCAGTACTTC. This codes for CASSLSGWTYEQYF.

The V call is TRBV7-6, the J call TRBJ2-1, with 12 bases matching TRBD2. CDR3 length equals 17 residues. Germline CDR1 and CDR2: SGHVS and FNYEAQ. V gave up 4 bases and J gave up 1 base; unmatched junction bases: 5. CDR3 sequence reads: CASSSRTSGKSYNEQFF. The CDR3 DNA reads as TGTGCCAGCAGCTCTCGGACTAGCGGGAAGTCCTACAATGAGCAGTTCTTC.